The sequence of this T cell receptor (beta chain) was determined in a study of identical twins. Study-wide results and limits: Partly confounded zero-insertion analyses could result from invariant MAIT and iNKT cells. Clonotypes of the beta chain that were abundant in cord blood carried fewer insertions (memory repertoires showed none). The same donors were not followed; conclusions instead depended on cross-sectional statistical analysis.

V lost 3 bases and J lost 0, with 11 bases in between. The CDR3 loop spans 14 amino acids. Germline CDR1 and CDR2: DFQATT and SNEGSKA (reference sequence). TCRdb re-called the 5' RACE reads with MiXCR, one entry per CDR3 protein. The data show roughly 220,000 distinct CDR3 sequences, with approximately 7.1% seen just once and roughly 15% held by the top ten. This clonotype was seen ten or more times. No antigen is known for it. These data were also filed under a second study, of T cells expressing NK-cell markers. That report notes: With an anti-gamma-delta TCR antibody, sorting in several experiments was kept to alpha-beta TCR T cells.

Sequenced input: CD8+ T cells sorted from blood. This chain joins TRBV20-1 and TRBJ1-1; D might be TRBD1 (5 bases). The clonotype was recovered from a woman aged 18-29 years in good health. CDR3 sequence reads: CSARPGDLNTEAFF. DNA for the CDR3: TGCAGTGCTAGGCCGGGGGACTTGAACACTGAAGCTTTCTTT.